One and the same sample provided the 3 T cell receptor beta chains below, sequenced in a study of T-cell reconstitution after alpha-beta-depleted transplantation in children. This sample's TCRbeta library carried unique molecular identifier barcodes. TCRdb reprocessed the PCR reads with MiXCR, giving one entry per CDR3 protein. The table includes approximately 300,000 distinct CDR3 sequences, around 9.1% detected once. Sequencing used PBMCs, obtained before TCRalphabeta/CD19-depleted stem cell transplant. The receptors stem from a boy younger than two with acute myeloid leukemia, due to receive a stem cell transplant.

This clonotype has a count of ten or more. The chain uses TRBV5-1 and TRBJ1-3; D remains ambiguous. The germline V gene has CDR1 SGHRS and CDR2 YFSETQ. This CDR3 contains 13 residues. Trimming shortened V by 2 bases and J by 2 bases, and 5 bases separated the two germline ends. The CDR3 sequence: CASSFGAGNTIYF. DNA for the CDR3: TGCGCCAGCAGCTTCGGGGCTGGAAACACCATATATTTT.

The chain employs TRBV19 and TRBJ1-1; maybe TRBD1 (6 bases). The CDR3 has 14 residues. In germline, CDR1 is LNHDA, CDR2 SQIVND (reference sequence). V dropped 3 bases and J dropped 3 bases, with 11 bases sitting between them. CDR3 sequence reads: CASSIHREDTEAFF. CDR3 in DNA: TGTGCCAGTAGTATCCACAGGGAGGACACTGAAGCTTTCTTT.

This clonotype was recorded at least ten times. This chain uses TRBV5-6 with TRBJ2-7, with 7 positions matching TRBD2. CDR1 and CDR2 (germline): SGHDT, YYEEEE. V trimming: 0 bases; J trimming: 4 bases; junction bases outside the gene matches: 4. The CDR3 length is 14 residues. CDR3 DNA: TGTGCCAGCAGCTTGGTCGGTAGCGGGTACGAGCAGTACTTC. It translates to CASSLVGSGYEQYF.